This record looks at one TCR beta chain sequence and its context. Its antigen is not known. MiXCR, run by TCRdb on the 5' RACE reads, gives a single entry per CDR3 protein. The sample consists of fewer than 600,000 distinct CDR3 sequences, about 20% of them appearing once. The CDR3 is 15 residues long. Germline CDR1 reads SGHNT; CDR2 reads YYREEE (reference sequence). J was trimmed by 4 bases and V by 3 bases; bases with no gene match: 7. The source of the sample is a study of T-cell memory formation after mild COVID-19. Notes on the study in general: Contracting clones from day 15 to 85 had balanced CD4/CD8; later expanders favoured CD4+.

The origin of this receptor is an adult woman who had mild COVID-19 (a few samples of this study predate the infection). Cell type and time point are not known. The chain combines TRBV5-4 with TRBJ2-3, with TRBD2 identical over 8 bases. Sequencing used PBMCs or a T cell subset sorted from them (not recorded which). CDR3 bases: TGTGCCAGCAGCTCTCTGTCGGGAGGGGCAGATACGCAGTATTTT. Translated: CASSSLSGGADTQYF.